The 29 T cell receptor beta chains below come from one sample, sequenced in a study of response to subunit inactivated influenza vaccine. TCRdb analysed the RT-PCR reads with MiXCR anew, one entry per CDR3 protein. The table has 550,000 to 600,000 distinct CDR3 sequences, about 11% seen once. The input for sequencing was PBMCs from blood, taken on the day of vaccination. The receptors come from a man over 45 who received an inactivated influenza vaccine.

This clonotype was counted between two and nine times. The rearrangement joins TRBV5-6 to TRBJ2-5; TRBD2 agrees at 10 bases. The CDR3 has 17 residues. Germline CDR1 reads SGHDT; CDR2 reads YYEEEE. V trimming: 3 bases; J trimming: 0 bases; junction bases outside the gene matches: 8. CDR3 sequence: CASSSEAGGGYQETQYF. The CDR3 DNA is TGTGCCAGCAGCTCGGAAGCGGGAGGGGGATACCAAGAGACCCAGTACTTC.

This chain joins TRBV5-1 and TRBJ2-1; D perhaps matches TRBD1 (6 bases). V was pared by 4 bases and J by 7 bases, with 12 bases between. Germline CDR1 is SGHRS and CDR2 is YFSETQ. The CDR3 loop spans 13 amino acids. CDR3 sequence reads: CASSEPGVNEQFF. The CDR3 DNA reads TGCGCCAGCAGCGAGCCAGGGGTAAATGAGCAGTTCTTC.

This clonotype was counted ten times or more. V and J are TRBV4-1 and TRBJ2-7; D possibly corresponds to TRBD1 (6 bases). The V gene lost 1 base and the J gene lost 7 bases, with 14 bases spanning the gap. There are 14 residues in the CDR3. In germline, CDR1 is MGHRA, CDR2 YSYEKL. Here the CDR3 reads CASSQGAGVLEQYF. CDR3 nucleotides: TGCGCCAGCAGCCAAGGGGCAGGGGTTCTTGAGCAGTACTTC.

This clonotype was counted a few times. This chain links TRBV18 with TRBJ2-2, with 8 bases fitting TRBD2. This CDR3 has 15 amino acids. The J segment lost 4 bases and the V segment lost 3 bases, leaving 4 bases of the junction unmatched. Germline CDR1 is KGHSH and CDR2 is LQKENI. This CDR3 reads CASSPGLGSTGELFF. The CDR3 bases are TGTGCCAGCTCACCGGGACTAGGGAGCACCGGGGAGCTGTTTTTT.

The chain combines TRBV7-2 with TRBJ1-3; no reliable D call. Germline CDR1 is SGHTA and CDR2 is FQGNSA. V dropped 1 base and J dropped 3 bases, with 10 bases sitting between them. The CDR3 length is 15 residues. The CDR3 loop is CASSLVEGRGNTIYF. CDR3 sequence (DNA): TGTGCCAGCAGCTTAGTGGAGGGTCGTGGAAACACCATATATTTT.

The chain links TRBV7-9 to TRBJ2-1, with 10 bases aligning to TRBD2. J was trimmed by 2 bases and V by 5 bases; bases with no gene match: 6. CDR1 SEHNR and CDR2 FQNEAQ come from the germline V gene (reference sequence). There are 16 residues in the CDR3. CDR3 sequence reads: CASSRGTSEAYNEQFF. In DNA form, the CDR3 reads TGTGCCAGCAGCCGAGGGACTAGCGAAGCCTACAATGAGCAGTTCTTC.

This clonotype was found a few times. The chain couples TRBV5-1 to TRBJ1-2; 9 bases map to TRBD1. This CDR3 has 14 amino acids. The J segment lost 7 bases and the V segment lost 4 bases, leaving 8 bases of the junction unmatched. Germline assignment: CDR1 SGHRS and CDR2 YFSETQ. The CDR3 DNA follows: TGCGCCAGCAGCCGTTCCGGGACAGGGTCTGGCTACACCTTC. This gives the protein CASSRSGTGSGYTF.

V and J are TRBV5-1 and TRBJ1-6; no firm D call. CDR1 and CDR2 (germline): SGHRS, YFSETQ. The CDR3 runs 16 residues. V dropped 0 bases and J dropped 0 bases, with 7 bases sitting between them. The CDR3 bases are TGCGCCAGCAGCTTGGAGGGAATCTCCTATAATTCACCCCTCCACTTT. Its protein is CASSLEGISYNSPLHF. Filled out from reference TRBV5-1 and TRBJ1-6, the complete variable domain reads KAGVTQTPRYLIKTRGQQVTLSCSPISGHRSVSWYQQTPGQGLQFLFEYFSETQRNKGNFPGRFSGRQFSNSRSEMNVSTLELGDSALYLCASSLEGISYNSPLHFGNGTRLTVT.

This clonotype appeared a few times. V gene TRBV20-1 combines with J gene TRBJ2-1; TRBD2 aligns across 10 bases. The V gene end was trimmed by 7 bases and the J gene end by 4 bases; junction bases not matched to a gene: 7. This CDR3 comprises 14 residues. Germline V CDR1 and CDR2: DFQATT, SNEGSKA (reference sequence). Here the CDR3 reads CSVSAGGIYNEQFF. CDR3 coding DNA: TGCAGTGTTTCAGCGGGGGGGATTTACAATGAGCAGTTCTTC.

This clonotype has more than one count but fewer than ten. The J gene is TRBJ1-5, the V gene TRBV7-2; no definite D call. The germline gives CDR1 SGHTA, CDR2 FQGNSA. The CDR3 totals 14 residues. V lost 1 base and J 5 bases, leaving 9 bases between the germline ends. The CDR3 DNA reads TGTGCCAGCAGCTTAGTAGGAGAGTATCAGCCCCAGCATTTT. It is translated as CASSLVGEYQPQHF.

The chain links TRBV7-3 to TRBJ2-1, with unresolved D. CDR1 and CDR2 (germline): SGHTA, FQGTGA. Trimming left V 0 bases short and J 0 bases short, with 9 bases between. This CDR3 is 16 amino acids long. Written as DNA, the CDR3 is TGTGCCAGCAGCTTAACTAGGGCTAGCTCCTACAATGAGCAGTTCTTC. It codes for CASSLTRASSYNEQFF.

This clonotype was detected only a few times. The CDR3 region is CASSLTGDPYNEQFF. The CDR3, as DNA: TGCGCCAGCAGCTTAACGGGAGACCCGTACAATGAGCAGTTCTTC. The chain uses TRBV5-1 and TRBJ2-1, with D tentatively TRBD2 (6 bases). Trimming stripped 2 bases from V and 4 bases from J, with 13 bases between. The CDR3 has 15 amino acids. Looked up from germline, CDR1 is SGHRS and CDR2 is YFSETQ.

CDR3 in amino acids: CASSRILAAPSYEQYF. CDR3 in DNA: TGTGCCAGCAGCCGAATCCTAGCGGCTCCCTCCTACGAGCAGTACTTC. The chain recombines TRBV6-1 with TRBJ2-7; the match to TRBD2 covers 7 bases. Germline V gene lookup returns CDR1 MNHNS and CDR2 SASEGT. V gave up 6 bases and J gave up 0 bases; unmatched junction bases: 11. The length of the CDR3 is 16 residues.

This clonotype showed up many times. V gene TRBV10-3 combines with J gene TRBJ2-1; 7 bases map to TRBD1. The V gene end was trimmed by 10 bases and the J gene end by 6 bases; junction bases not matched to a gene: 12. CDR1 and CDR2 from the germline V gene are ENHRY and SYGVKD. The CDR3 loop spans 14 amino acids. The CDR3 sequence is CATMLGGRTNEQFF. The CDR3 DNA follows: TGTGCCACTATGTTAGGGGGCCGGACCAATGAGCAGTTCTTC.

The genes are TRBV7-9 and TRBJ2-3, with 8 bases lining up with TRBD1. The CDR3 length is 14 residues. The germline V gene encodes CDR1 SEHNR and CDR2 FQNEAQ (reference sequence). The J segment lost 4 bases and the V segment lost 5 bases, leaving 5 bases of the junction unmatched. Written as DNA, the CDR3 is TGTGCCAGCAGCCTGACAGGGGCCGCAGATACGCAGTATTTT. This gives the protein CASSLTGAADTQYF.

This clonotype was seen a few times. CDR3 sequence (DNA): TGTGCCAGCAGCCAATTTACTAGCGGAGAGACCCAGTACTTC. It encodes CASSQFTSGETQYF. This sequence joins TRBV14 and TRBJ2-5; 8 bases match TRBD2. The CDR3 length is 14 residues. Germline values: CDR1 SGHDN, CDR2 FVKESK. After removal of 2 bases from V and 4 bases from J, the junction contained 3 bases not matched to a gene. Looking up the rest from reference TRBV14 and TRBJ2-5 gives the full variable domain: EAGVTQFPSHSVIEKGQTVTLRCDPISGHDNLYWYRRVMGKEIKFLLHFVKESKQDESGMPNNRFLAERTGGTYSTLKVQPAELEDSGVYFCASSQFTSGETQYFGPGTRLLVL.

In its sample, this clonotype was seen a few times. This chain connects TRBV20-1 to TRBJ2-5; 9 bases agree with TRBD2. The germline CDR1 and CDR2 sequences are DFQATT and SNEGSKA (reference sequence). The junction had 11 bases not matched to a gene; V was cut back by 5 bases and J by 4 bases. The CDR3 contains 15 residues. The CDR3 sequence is CSADVPGLAGETQYF. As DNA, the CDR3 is TGCAGTGCTGACGTACCGGGACTAGCAGGAGAGACCCAGTACTTC.

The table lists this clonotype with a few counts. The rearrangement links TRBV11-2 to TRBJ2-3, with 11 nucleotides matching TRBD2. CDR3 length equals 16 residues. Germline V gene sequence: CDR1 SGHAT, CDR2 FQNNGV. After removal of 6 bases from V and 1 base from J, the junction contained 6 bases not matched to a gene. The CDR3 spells CASRPGTSGRTDTQYF. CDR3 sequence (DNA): TGTGCCAGCAGACCCGGGACTAGCGGTCGCACAGATACGCAGTATTTT.

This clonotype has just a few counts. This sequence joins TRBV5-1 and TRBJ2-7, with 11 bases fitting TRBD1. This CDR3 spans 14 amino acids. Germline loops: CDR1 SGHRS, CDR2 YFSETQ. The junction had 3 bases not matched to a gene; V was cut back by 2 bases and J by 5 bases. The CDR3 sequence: CASSFGDRGDEQYF. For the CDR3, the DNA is TGCGCCAGCAGCTTCGGGGACAGGGGGGACGAGCAGTACTTC.

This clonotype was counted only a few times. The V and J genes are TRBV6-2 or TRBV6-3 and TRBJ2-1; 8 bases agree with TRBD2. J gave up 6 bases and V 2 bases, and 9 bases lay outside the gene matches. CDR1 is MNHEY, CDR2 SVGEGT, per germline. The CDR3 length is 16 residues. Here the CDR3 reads CASSYGGGRVFNEQFF. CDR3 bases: TGTGCCAGCAGTTACGGCGGGGGGCGCGTGTTCAATGAGCAGTTCTTC.

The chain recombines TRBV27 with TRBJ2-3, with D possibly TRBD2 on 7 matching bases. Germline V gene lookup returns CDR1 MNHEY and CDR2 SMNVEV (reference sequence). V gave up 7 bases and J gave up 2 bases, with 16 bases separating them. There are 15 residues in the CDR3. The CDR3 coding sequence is TGTGCCAGCAACTTCCAAGGGGGGGCCACAGATACGCAGTATTTT. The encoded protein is CASNFQGGATDTQYF.

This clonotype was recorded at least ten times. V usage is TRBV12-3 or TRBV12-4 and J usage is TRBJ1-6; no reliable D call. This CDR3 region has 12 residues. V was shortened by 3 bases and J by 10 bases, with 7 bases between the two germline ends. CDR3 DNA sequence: TGTGCCAGCAGTTTGAAGTGGTCACCCCTCCACTTT. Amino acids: CASSLKWSPLHF.

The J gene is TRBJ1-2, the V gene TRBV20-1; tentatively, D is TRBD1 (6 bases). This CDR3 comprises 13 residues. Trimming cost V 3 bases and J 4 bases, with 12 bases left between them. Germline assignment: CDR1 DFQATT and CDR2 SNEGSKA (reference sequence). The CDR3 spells CSASGTQIYGYTF. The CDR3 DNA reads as TGCAGTGCTAGTGGGACACAGATCTATGGCTACACCTTC.

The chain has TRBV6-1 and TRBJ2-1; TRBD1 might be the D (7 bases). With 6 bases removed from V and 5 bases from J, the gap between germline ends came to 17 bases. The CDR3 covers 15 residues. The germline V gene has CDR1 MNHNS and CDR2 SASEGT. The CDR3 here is CASSLLQGRNNEQFF. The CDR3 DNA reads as TGTGCCAGCAGCCTCTTACAGGGGAGGAACAATGAGCAGTTCTTC.

The CDR3 sequence is CASSPSRINEQFF. Here the CDR3 DNA reads TGTGCCAGCAGCCCCTCCCGGATCAATGAGCAGTTCTTC. This rearrangement joins TRBV12-3 or TRBV12-4 to TRBJ2-1, with unresolved D. This CDR3 comprises 13 residues. Trimming left V 6 bases short and J 6 bases short, with 12 bases between.

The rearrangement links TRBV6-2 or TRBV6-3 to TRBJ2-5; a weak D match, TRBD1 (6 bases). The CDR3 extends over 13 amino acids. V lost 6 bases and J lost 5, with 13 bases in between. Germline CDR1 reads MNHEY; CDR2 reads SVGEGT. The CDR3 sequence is CASRLTGLETQYF. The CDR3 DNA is TGTGCCAGCAGACTAACAGGGTTGGAGACCCAGTACTTC.

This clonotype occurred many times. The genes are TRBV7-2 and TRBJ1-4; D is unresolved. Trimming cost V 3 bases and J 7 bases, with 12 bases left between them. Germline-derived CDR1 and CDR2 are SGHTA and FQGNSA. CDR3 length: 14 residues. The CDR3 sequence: CASSLSGGIEKLFF. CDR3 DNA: TGTGCCAGCAGCTTGTCAGGAGGGATTGAAAAACTGTTTTTT.

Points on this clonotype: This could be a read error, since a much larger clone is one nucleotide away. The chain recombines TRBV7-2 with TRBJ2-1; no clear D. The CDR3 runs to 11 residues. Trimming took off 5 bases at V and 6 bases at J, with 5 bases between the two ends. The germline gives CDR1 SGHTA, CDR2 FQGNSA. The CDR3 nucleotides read TGTGCCAGCAGCCAGATCAATGAGCAGTTCTTC. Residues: CASSQINEQFF.

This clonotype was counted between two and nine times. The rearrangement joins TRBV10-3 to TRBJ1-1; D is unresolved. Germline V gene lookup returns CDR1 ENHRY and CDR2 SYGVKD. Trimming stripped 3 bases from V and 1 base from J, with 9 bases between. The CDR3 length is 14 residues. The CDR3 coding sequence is TGTGCCATCAGTGACTCCTTAAGGAACACTGAAGCTTTCTTT. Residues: CAISDSLRNTEAFF.